Listed below are T cell receptor beta chains from one sample, sequenced in a study of T cell responses to AZD1222 COVID-19 vaccine. This table comes from immunoSEQ multiplex PCR, and its TCRdb copy is limited to in-frame clones, with some not included. This sample has roughly 130,000 clones, with around 94% found just once. Sequences were derived from peripheral blood, sampled on day 0 of AZD1222 vaccination. These receptors were taken from an adult in good health. The CDR3 runs from the conserved cysteine through the conserved F or W. Fields, in order: J gene, clone size, V gene, D gene, CDR3 protein, CDR3 DNA. The D gene is left open where the match is weak. The size of a clone is reported for some rows only, either as once, few or many, or as a class for expanded clones.

TRBJ2-7	-	TRBV9	-	CASSPGDTTYEQYF	TGTGCCAGCAGCCCGGGGGACACCACCTACGAGCAGTACTTC
TRBJ1-1	-	TRBV2	-	CASRFLDTEAFF	TGTGCCAGCAGGTTTTTGGACACTGAAGCTTTCTTT
TRBJ2-1	-	TRBV9	TRBD2	CASSVLAGVSYNEQFF	TGTGCCAGCAGCGTCCTAGCGGGGGTTTCCTACAATGAGCAGTTCTTC
TRBJ1-5	-	TRBV7-2	-	CASSLDIGGNQPQHF	TGTGCCAGCAGTCTCGACATCGGCGGCAATCAGCCCCAGCATTTT
TRBJ2-1	-	TRBV4-2	TRBD2	CVPGLAGNNEQFF	TGTGTACCGGGACTAGCGGGAAACAATGAGCAGTTCTTC
TRBJ1-5	once	TRBV19	TRBD1	CASSTDRDRGTYSNQPQHF	TGTGCCAGTAGTACGGACCGGGACAGGGGCACTTATAGCAATCAGCCCCAGCATTTT
TRBJ1-4	-	TRBV28	-	CASTPGGATNEKLFF	TGTGCCAGCACCCCGGGGGGGGCAACTAATGAAAAACTGTTTTTT
TRBJ2-3	-	TRBV11-2	-	CASSLELRGDTQYF	TGTGCCAGCAGCTTAGAATTGAGGGGAGATACGCAGTATTTT
TRBJ2-4	-	TRBV28	-	CASTRIARNIQYF	TGTGCCAGCACTCGGATAGCGAGAAACATTCAGTACTTC
TRBJ1-2	once	TRBV2	-	CASSPDLFNYGYTF	TGTGCCAGCAGCCCCGATCTATTTAACTATGGCTACACCTTC
TRBJ2-7	-	TRBV12-3/TRBV12-4	-	CASSSGRDDEQYF	TGTGCCAGCAGTTCGGGCAGGGACGACGAGCAGTACTTC
TRBJ2-3	-	TRBV10-1	-	CASSDLLGADTQYF	TGCGCCAGCAGTGATCTATTAGGGGCAGATACGCAGTATTTT
TRBJ2-3	-	TRBV19	-	CASSIQGLATDTQYF	TGTGCCAGTAGTATACAGGGGCTCGCCACAGATACGCAGTATTTT
TRBJ1-5	-	TRBV30	TRBD1	CAWSFGTENQPQHF	TGTGCCTGGAGTTTCGGGACAGAAAATCAGCCCCAGCATTTT
TRBJ2-1	-	TRBV6-5	TRBD2	CASSYLAGTYNEQFF	TGTGCCAGCAGTTACCTAGCGGGAACCTACAATGAGCAGTTCTTC
TRBJ2-7	-	TRBV4-1	TRBD2	CASSQTLLAGGSYEQYF	TGCGCCAGCAGCCAAACCTTACTAGCGGGAGGTAGCTACGAGCAGTACTTC
TRBJ1-1	-	TRBV28	TRBD1	CASRQYRDSEAFF	TGTGCCAGCAGACAGTACCGGGACAGTGAAGCTTTCTTT
TRBJ1-1	-	TRBV15	-	CATSRDFMGEGTGDAFF	TGTGCCACCAGCAGAGATTTTATGGGGGAGGGGACCGGAGATGCTTTCTTT
TRBJ1-1	-	TRBV28	-	CASSFEGVLNTEAFF	TGTGCCAGCAGTTTTGAAGGAGTACTGAACACTGAAGCTTTCTTT
TRBJ1-3	-	TRBV5-1	-	CASSLEPWLLNSGNTIYF	TGCGCCAGCAGCTTGGAGCCTTGGCTCTTAAACTCTGGAAACACCATATATTTT
TRBJ2-1	-	TRBV24-1	-	CATSDRTSLDEQFF	TGTGCCACCAGTGACCGCACCTCCCTCGATGAGCAGTTCTTC
TRBJ1-1	-	TRBV18	-	CASSPPNGEAFF	TGTGCCAGCTCACCACCGAACGGTGAAGCTTTCTTT
TRBJ2-3	-	TRBV5-5	-	CASSLYAGEPSTDTQYF	TGTGCCAGCAGCTTGTACGCAGGGGAACCTAGCACAGATACGCAGTATTTT
TRBJ1-1	-	TRBV6-6	-	CASSSLGRTEAFF	TGTGCCAGCAGTTCTTTAGGACGGACTGAAGCTTTCTTT
TRBJ1-5	-	TRBV10-3	-	CAISDWGEGNQPQHF	TGTGCCATCAGTGATTGGGGAGAGGGCAATCAGCCCCAGCATTTT
TRBJ2-7	-	TRBV27	-	CASSLSIGAGSYEQYF	TGTGCCAGCAGTTTATCTATCGGGGCAGGCTCCTACGAGCAGTACTTC
TRBJ1-2	-	TRBV5-5	-	CASSPDTYGYTF	TGTGCCAGCAGCCCCGACACCTATGGCTACACCTTC
TRBJ1-1	-	TRBV10-3	-	CAISELFQGTEAFF	TGTGCCATCAGTGAGTTGTTTCAGGGAACTGAAGCTTTCTTT
TRBJ1-2	-	TRBV28	-	CASSFSIGGRYYGYTF	TGTGCCAGCAGTTTCAGTATTGGGGGCCGATACTATGGCTACACCTTC
TRBJ2-7	-	TRBV20-1	-	CSASRPAYEQYF	TGCAGTGCTAGTAGACCTGCTTACGAGCAGTACTTC
TRBJ1-1	-	TRBV4-3	-	CASSQVIGGVLTEAFF	TGCGCCAGCAGCCAAGTGATCGGGGGCGTCCTCACTGAAGCTTTCTTT
TRBJ1-1	-	TRBV2	-	CASSLQEEAFF	TGTGCCAGCAGCCTCCAGGAAGAAGCTTTCTTT
TRBJ1-2	-	TRBV4-2	TRBD1	CASSQAGTGGRGYTF	TGTGCCAGCAGCCAAGCCGGGACAGGGGGTAGGGGCTACACCTTC
TRBJ2-7	-	TRBV10-3	-	CAAQAGSPGMEQYF	TGTGCCGCCCAGGCGGGGAGCCCCGGTATGGAGCAGTACTTC
TRBJ2-7	-	TRBV4-1	TRBD2	CASSQEMGLAGEYEQYF	TGCGCCAGCAGCCAGGAAATGGGACTAGCGGGGGAATACGAGCAGTACTTC
TRBJ1-1	-	TRBV2	TRBD1	CASSMDRRNTEAFF	TGTGCCAGCAGCATGGACAGGAGGAACACTGAAGCTTTCTTT
TRBJ2-1	-	TRBV5-4	TRBD2	CASSLGSGAYNEQFF	TGTGCCAGCAGCTTAGGTAGCGGGGCATACAATGAGCAGTTCTTC
TRBJ1-5	-	TRBV7-9	-	CASSPGVARNQPQHF	TGTGCCAGCAGCCCCGGTGTGGCCCGAAATCAGCCCCAGCATTTT
TRBJ1-1	-	TRBV11-2	-	CASSLDPAGQLNTEAFF	TGTGCCAGCAGCTTAGATCCTGCGGGGCAGTTGAACACTGAAGCTTTCTTT
TRBJ2-1	-	TRBV28	-	CAISKTGSYNEQFF	TGTGCCATCTCTAAGACAGGATCGTACAATGAGCAGTTCTTC